Below, 20 T cell receptor beta chains from the same sample are listed, as sequenced in a study of Ad26.COV2.S vaccination and SARS-CoV-2 variants. As for treatment: some 19 received Ad26.COV2.S at low or high dose, single or two shots; roughly five received placebo; per-sample allocation not given. After the first vaccine or placebo injection, samples were drawn on day 63. Using immunoSEQ multiplex PCR, the repertoire was profiled, and TCRdb retains in-frame clones only, with some absent. This sample carries approximately 300,000 clones, 70% to 90% of them seen once, and the ten largest clones take around 2.2%. The starting material was peripheral blood, obtained in a trial of Ad26.COV2.S vaccine versus placebo. Every receptor here comes from a person aged 18-65 years who received the Ad26.COV2.S COVID-19 vaccine or a placebo.

The sample holds one count of this clone. This chain uses TRBV11-3 with TRBJ2-7; unclear D gene. CDR3 size: 14 residues. Germline V lookup: CDR1 SGHNT, CDR2 YENEEA. V gave up 4 bases and J gave up 2 bases, with 12 bases separating them. The chain's CDR3 is CASSSSVHPYEQYF. The DNA for the CDR3 is TGTGCCAGCAGCTCCTCTGTTCATCCCTACGAGCAGTACTTC. The entire variable domain, with the rest obtained from reference TRBV11-3 and TRBJ2-7, is as follows: EAGVVQSPRYKIIEKKQPVAFWCNPISGHNTLYWYLQNLGQGPELLIRYENEEAVDDSQLPKDRFSAERLKGVDSTLKIQPAELGDSAVYLCASSSSVHPYEQYFGPGTRLTVT.

This chain connects TRBV27 to TRBJ2-1; no clear D. Trimming removed 5 bases at V and 4 bases at J, with 12 bases between. CDR3 size: 14 residues. From germline, CDR1 is MNHEY and CDR2 SMNVEV (reference sequence). CDR3 nucleotides: TGTGCCAGCAGTCGGCCTGGTCAGTACAATGAGCAGTTCTTC. Protein sequence: CASSRPGQYNEQFF.

The chain uses TRBV14 and TRBJ2-2, with D perhaps matching TRBD2 (6 bases). CDR1 SGHDN and CDR2 FVKESK come from the germline V gene. Trimming pared 3 bases from V and 1 base from J, leaving 12 bases between. This CDR3 spans 16 amino acids. In DNA, the CDR3 is TGTGCCAGCAGCCAGTTTCGGGGGAGGAACACCGGGGAGCTGTTTTTT. This gives the protein CASSQFRGRNTGELFF.

The rearrangement joins TRBV19 to TRBJ1-2; D is uncertain. Trimming left V 10 bases short and J 4 bases short, with 19 bases between. In germline, CDR1 is LNHDA, CDR2 SQIVND (reference sequence). CDR3 size: 14 residues. The CDR3 region has the DNA TGTGCCACACAACAACCGGGAGAGGGCTATGGCTACACCTTC. This sequence encodes CATQQPGEGYGYTF.

V is TRBV5-5 and J is TRBJ1-2; possibly TRBD1 for D (5 bases). Between the trimmed V and J ends, which lost 4 bases and 4 bases, there was a span of 14 bases. The CDR3 has 14 amino acids. The germline V gene has CDR1 SGHKS and CDR2 YYEKEE (reference sequence). CDR3 bases: TGTGCCAGCAGCCCGGGGGAACTTCTCTATGGCTACACCTTC. Its translation: CASSPGELLYGYTF.

The rearrangement uses TRBV18 and TRBJ2-3, with 8 bases lining up with TRBD2. Germline V gene sequence: CDR1 KGHSH, CDR2 LQKENI. The CDR3 runs 16 residues. The trim removed 2 bases at V and 1 base at J, leaving 5 bases unmatched. CDR3 in amino acids: CASSPSSRGGTDTQYF. The DNA for the CDR3 is TGTGCCAGCTCACCATCCTCGCGGGGGGGCACAGATACGCAGTATTTT.

The CDR3 loop reads CASSRAGGANSPLHF. In nucleotides, the CDR3 is TGCGCCAGCAGCCGGGCCGGCGGCGCGAATTCACCCCTCCACTTT. V gene TRBV5-1 combines with J gene TRBJ1-6; D not resolved. Deletions cut 4 bases from V and 7 bases from J, with 15 bases between. CDR1 and CDR2 from the germline V gene are SGHRS and YFSETQ. The CDR3 extends over 15 amino acids.

The rearrangement joins TRBV6-5 to TRBJ2-3, with TRBD1 matching 8 bases. The CDR3 totals 12 residues. Germline CDR1 MNHEY, CDR2 SVGAGI. The ends lost 11 bases at V and 5 bases at J; junction bases unmatched: 6. The CDR3 loop reads CASRGPGDTQYF. For the CDR3, the DNA is TGTGCCTCCAGGGGGCCGGGAGATACGCAGTATTTT.

Only a few counts were recorded for this clone. V usage is TRBV30 and J usage is TRBJ1-5; 8 bases match TRBD1. Germline V gene data show CDR1 as GTSNPN and CDR2 as SVGIG (reference sequence). This CDR3 is 16 amino acids long. V gave up 2 bases and J gave up 3 bases; unmatched junction bases: 9. The CDR3 loop reads CAWSLSRDRLNQPQHF. CDR3 DNA: TGTGCCTGGAGTCTCTCCCGGGACAGGCTCAATCAGCCCCAGCATTTT.

J is TRBJ2-7 and V is TRBV4-1; 7 bases fit TRBD1. Germline loops: CDR1 MGHRA, CDR2 YSYEKL. Unmatched junction bases numbered 5, after V lost 3 bases and J lost 0 bases. This CDR3 contains 15 residues. The CDR3 nucleotides are TGCGCCAGCAGCCATACGACAGGGCACTCCTACGAGCAGTACTTC. It translates to CASSHTTGHSYEQYF.

V gene TRBV5-5 combines with J gene TRBJ1-1; 12 bases align to TRBD1. CDR1 is SGHKS and CDR2 is YYEKEE in the germline V gene (reference sequence). Trimming took 3 bases from V and 5 from J; bases not matched to a gene: 5. The CDR3 spans 15 residues. The CDR3 region has the DNA TGTGCCAGCAGCTCCGGGACAGGGGGCTGGACTGAAGCTTTCTTT. Translated, it gives CASSSGTGGWTEAFF.

The chain is built from TRBV30 and TRBJ2-7, with D hard to call. Trimming shortened V by 2 bases and J by 3 bases, and 5 bases separated the two germline ends. This CDR3 contains 11 residues. The V gene's germline CDR1 is GTSNPN and CDR2 SVGIG (reference sequence). The CDR3 region has the DNA TGTGCCTGGAGTTACAGCTACGAGCAGTACTTC. This translates into CAWSYSYEQYF.

The rearrangement links TRBV28 to TRBJ2-7; D is ambiguous. V was pared by 5 bases and J by 0 bases, with 11 bases between. The germline gives CDR1 MDHEN, CDR2 SYDVKM. This CDR3 has 14 amino acids. The CDR3 nucleotides are TGTGCCAGCAGTGAGAAGCGACCCTCCTACGAGCAGTACTTC. Its translation: CASSEKRPSYEQYF.

The genes are TRBV7-9 and TRBJ1-5; D is uncertain. V dropped 4 bases and J dropped 3 bases, with 13 bases sitting between them. The CDR3 length is 15 residues. Germline CDR1 SEHNR, CDR2 FQNEAQ (reference sequence). Here the CDR3 reads CASSSYGQINQPQHF. The CDR3 DNA follows: TGTGCCAGCAGCTCCTATGGCCAAATCAATCAGCCCCAGCATTTT. Full variable domain (outside the CDR3, taken from reference TRBV7-9 and TRBJ1-5): DTGVSQNPRHKITKRGQNVTFRCDPISEHNRLYWYRQTLGQGPEFLTYFQNEAQLEKSRLLSDRFSAERPKGSFSTLEIQRTEQGDSAMYLCASSSYGQINQPQHFGDGTRLSIL.

The chain recombines TRBV24-1 with TRBJ1-2; D is unresolved. Germline CDR1 is KGHDR and CDR2 is SFDVKD. This CDR3 is 14 amino acids long. The V end was cut by 2 bases, the J end by 5 bases, with 11 bases between. CDR3 nucleotides: TGTGCCACCAGTGATTCTCCGGGAGGGTATGGCTACACCTTC. Protein product: CATSDSPGGYGYTF.

The chain recombines TRBV7-2 with TRBJ2-5, with D maybe TRBD2 (5 bases). Germline CDR1 reads SGHTA; CDR2 reads FQGNSA. This CDR3 is built from 13 residues. Trimming left V 5 bases short and J 9 bases short, with 16 bases between. The CDR3 DNA follows: TGTGCCAGCAGCGGGGAGCCGACTATGGCCCAGTACTTC. The encoded protein is CASSGEPTMAQYF.

The V call is TRBV3-1 (or the pseudogene TRBV3-2), the J call TRBJ2-5, with 7 bases matching TRBD1. Germline V CDR1 and CDR2: LGHDT, YNNKEL (reference sequence). The CDR3 runs 14 residues. With V trimmed by 3 bases and J by 3 bases, 4 bases remained unmatched. CDR3 nucleotides: TGTGCCAGCAGCCAGGGACAGTGGGAAGAGACCCAGTACTTC. Amino acids: CASSQGQWEETQYF.

V is TRBV6-6 and J is TRBJ2-7; D is perhaps TRBD1 (6 bases). The germline V gene encodes CDR1 MNHNY and CDR2 SVGAGI (reference sequence). V lost 4 bases and J lost 0, with 16 bases in between. The CDR3 runs 16 residues. For the CDR3, the DNA is TGTGCCAGCAGTTCTTGGGGACAAACAAGCTCCTACGAGCAGTACTTC. It is translated as CASSSWGQTSSYEQYF.

The CDR3 DNA is TGTGCCAGCAGTTTAGGCCGGGACACTTCCTACGAGCAGTACTTC. Protein sequence: CASSLGRDTSYEQYF. The rearrangement uses TRBV27 and TRBJ2-7, with D maybe TRBD1 (6 bases). The CDR3 contains 15 residues. Germline values: CDR1 MNHEY, CDR2 SMNVEV (reference sequence). The V end was cut by 2 bases, the J end by 1 base, with 12 bases between.

V usage is TRBV28 and J usage is TRBJ1-5; no reliable D call. The CDR3 covers 12 residues. Trimming removed 6 bases from V and 6 bases from J, with 9 bases in between. Germline V gene sequence: CDR1 MDHEN, CDR2 SYDVKM. The CDR3 sequence is CASRIWGQPQHF. The CDR3 nucleotides read TGTGCCAGCAGGATCTGGGGTCAGCCCCAGCATTTT.